This T cell receptor (beta chain) was obtained from a study of blood T cell repertoires in COVID-19. Whole-study context: Samples taken during acute and convalescent COVID-19 were collected in the United States, Italy and Spain. T cells, B-cell-depleted T cells, or PBMCs supplied cDNA or gDNA.

Trimming left V 5 bases short and J 5 bases short, with 12 bases between. Germline V gene lookup returns CDR1 KGHSH and CDR2 LQKENI. The CDR3 sequence is 13 residues long. As processed by the authors: Reference gene primer amplification gave nucleated cell count estimates. Assay used: immunoSEQ multiplex PCR; TCRdb lists only in-frame clones, some missing. For V, J and clone size, that table is used; D and trimming come from the DNA. The sample has more than 100,000 clones, about 79% seen once. The receptor's source is a woman in her sixties or seventies with acute or convalescent COVID-19. The chain recombines TRBV18 with TRBJ2-5; D call uncertain. Sequenced: peripheral blood. The CDR3 nucleotides read TGTGCCAGCTCAAGAGCTCTCCCCGAGACCCAGTACTTC. Its protein product is CASSRALPETQYF.